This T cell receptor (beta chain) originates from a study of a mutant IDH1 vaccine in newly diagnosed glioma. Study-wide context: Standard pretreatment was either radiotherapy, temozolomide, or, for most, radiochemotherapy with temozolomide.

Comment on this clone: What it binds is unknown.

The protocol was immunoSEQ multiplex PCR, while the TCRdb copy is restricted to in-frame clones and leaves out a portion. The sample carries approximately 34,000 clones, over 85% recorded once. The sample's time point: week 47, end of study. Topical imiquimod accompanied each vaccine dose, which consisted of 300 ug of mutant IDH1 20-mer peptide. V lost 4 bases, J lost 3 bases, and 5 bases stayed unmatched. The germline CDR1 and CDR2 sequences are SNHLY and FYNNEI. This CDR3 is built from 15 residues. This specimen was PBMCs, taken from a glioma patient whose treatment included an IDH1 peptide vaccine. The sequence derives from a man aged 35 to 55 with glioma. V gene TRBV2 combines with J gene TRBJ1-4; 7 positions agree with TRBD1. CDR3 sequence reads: CASSGGGQPNEKLFF. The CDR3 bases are TGTGCCAGCAGTGGGGGGGGACAGCCTAATGAAAAACTGTTTTTT. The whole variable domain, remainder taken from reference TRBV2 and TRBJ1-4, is EPEVTQTPSHQVTQMGQEVILRCVPISNHLYFYWYRQILGQKVEFLVSFYNNEISEKSEIFDDQFSVERPDGSNFTLKIRSTKLEDSAMYFCASSGGGQPNEKLFFGSGTQLSVL.